This T cell receptor (beta chain) is drawn from a study of shared clonotypes between healthy human individuals. Study context: Plates per donor: three CD4 naive, three CD4 memory, two CD8 naive, one CD8 memory.

General study results and limits: Sorted-subset sequencing, rarefaction showed, was incomplete despite large depth.

Naivety among CD8 cells was defined by CD45RO negativity and positive CCR7 selection, thereby excluding terminally differentiated effector memory CD45RA+ cells. The CDR3 loop spans 16 amino acids. The junction had 16 bases not matched to a gene; V was cut back by 8 bases and J by 4 bases. CDR1 is LNHDA and CDR2 is SQIVND in the germline V gene (reference sequence). Notes on this clone: The antigen remains undetermined.

Per the authors' pipeline: As immunoSEQ supplied junction-only sequences (without quality scores), filtering differed. TCRdb keeps only in-frame clones here, not all; method: immunoSEQ multiplex PCR. The V and J calls and clone size come from that table; D and trimming were worked out from the DNA. The sample consists of around 1.9 million clones, roughly 91% of them appearing once. Material: naive CD8+ T cells from PBMCs. This chain joins TRBV19 and TRBJ2-7; 8 bases line up with TRBD1. The origin of this receptor is a man between 18 and 35 years old in good health. Some clones in this sample may be carry-over from other donors' samples. As DNA, the CDR3 is TGTGCCAGTCCCCACTCCCCTGCGGGACAGGAATACGAGCAGTACTTC. Protein: CASPHSPAGQEYEQYF. Filled out from reference TRBV19 and TRBJ2-7, the complete variable domain reads DGGITQSPKYLFRKEGQNVTLSCEQNLNHDAMYWYRQDPGQGLRLIYYSQIVNDFQKGDIAEGYSVSREKKESFPLTVTSAQKNPTAFYLCASPHSPAGQEYEQYFGPGTRLTVT.